This is a list of T cell receptor beta chains from one sample in a study of response to subunit inactivated influenza vaccine. In TCRdb, the RT-PCR reads were re-called with MiXCR into one record per CDR3 protein. The table shows around 580,000 distinct CDR3 sequences, with approximately 15% occurring only once. The starting material was PBMCs from blood, obtained 12 days after vaccination. The receptors were sampled from a man in his fifties or sixties who received an inactivated influenza vaccine. Both conserved end residues are trimmed from each CDR3. The order of the fields is CDR3 protein, CDR3 length, V gene, J gene.

CDR3 protein: SVVISGNTIY; CDR3 length: 10; V gene: TRBV29-1; J gene: TRBJ1-3
CDR3 protein: ASSLEGGFHNEQF; CDR3 length: 13; V gene: TRBV5-1; J gene: TRBJ2-1
CDR3 protein: ATSRDKGGMAQPQH; CDR3 length: 14; V gene: TRBV15; J gene: TRBJ1-5
CDR3 protein: ASSWGSVGETQY; CDR3 length: 12; V gene: TRBV5-1; J gene: TRBJ2-5
CDR3 protein: SASPPGLIYEQY; CDR3 length: 12; V gene: TRBV20-1; J gene: TRBJ2-7
CDR3 protein: SARDDGVGTDTQY; CDR3 length: 13; V gene: TRBV20-1; J gene: TRBJ2-3
CDR3 protein: ASSQDLAGGPETQY; CDR3 length: 14; V gene: TRBV4-2; J gene: TRBJ2-5
CDR3 protein: ASSSGGGRQPQH; CDR3 length: 12; V gene: TRBV7-9; J gene: TRBJ1-5
CDR3 protein: ASSQAPGRGGALH; CDR3 length: 13; V gene: TRBV4-1; J gene: TRBJ1-6
CDR3 protein: AISKDSSLAGKLSEQY; CDR3 length: 16; V gene: TRBV10-3; J gene: TRBJ2-7
CDR3 protein: ASRHGQVAGANVLT; CDR3 length: 14; V gene: TRBV19; J gene: TRBJ2-6
CDR3 protein: ASRRTGTGASMNTEAF; CDR3 length: 16; V gene: TRBV6-2/TRBV6-3; J gene: TRBJ1-1
CDR3 protein: ASSDPGVPGELF; CDR3 length: 12; V gene: TRBV28; J gene: TRBJ2-2
CDR3 protein: ASSDFDGAYGYT; CDR3 length: 12; V gene: TRBV18; J gene: TRBJ1-2
CDR3 protein: SVTSKGTAYGYT; CDR3 length: 12; V gene: TRBV29-1; J gene: TRBJ1-2
CDR3 protein: AISTGSSGNTIY; CDR3 length: 12; V gene: TRBV10-3; J gene: TRBJ1-3
CDR3 protein: ASSLGLAGDSTDTQY; CDR3 length: 15; V gene: TRBV28; J gene: TRBJ2-3
CDR3 protein: ASSYDASGDQETQY; CDR3 length: 14; V gene: TRBV6-5; J gene: TRBJ2-5
CDR3 protein: AISTGTSVSYNEQF; CDR3 length: 14; V gene: TRBV10-3; J gene: TRBJ2-1
CDR3 protein: SVFGTTYNEQF; CDR3 length: 11; V gene: TRBV29-1; J gene: TRBJ2-1
CDR3 protein: ASSSGLAGYD; CDR3 length: 10; V gene: TRBV12-3/TRBV12-4; J gene: TRBJ2-7
CDR3 protein: ASSPWGPHTDTQY; CDR3 length: 13; V gene: TRBV5-1; J gene: TRBJ2-3
CDR3 protein: ASSLQSGQGGYEQY; CDR3 length: 14; V gene: TRBV7-2; J gene: TRBJ2-7
CDR3 protein: ASSSDSEGSYNEQF; CDR3 length: 14; V gene: TRBV5-1; J gene: TRBJ2-1